The 24 T cell receptor beta chains listed next were all sequenced from one sample in a study of beta chain features in type 1 diabetes. Findings and limits, study-wide: In all four CD4+ subsets, TCRB CDR3 length was significantly, moderately reduced in type 1 diabetes.

Every isolated RNA sample was fully reverse transcribed, so sequencing captured expressed TCRB transcripts. Method: immunoSEQ multiplex PCR; TCRdb's copy keeps in-frame clones and lacks some. The sample comprises more than 300,000 clones, over 9% of which are singletons, and approximately 0.55% rests with the top ten. Their antigens are not known. Sequencing used central memory CD4+ T cells from blood. Source of these receptors: a man aged 25-45 years with type 1 diabetes.

This clone was observed a handful of times. The chain joins TRBV4-2 to TRBJ2-1; 9 bases align to TRBD2. With 0 bases clipped from V and 5 bases from J, the junction kept 5 bases outside the gene matches. The CDR3 loop spans 16 amino acids. The germline V gene encodes CDR1 LGHNA and CDR2 YNFKEQ. In DNA form, the CDR3 reads TGTGCCAGCAGCCAAGATGAATTAGCGGGAGACAATGAGCAGTTCTTC. As protein: CASSQDELAGDNEQFF.

This chain connects TRBV11-3 to TRBJ1-2, with D unresolved. The germline V gene has CDR1 SGHNT and CDR2 YENEEA. With 5 bases removed from V and 4 bases from J, the gap between germline ends came to 11 bases. This CDR3 is 13 amino acids long. CDR3 nucleotides: TGTGCCAGCAGCCGAGACGGAGGCTATGGCTACACCTTC. Amino acid sequence: CASSRDGGYGYTF.

The rearrangement links TRBV28 to TRBJ1-1; D might be TRBD1 (5 bases). The CDR3 covers 14 residues. The V end was cut by 7 bases, the J end by 4 bases, with 16 bases between. Germline V gene sequence: CDR1 MDHEN, CDR2 SYDVKM. CDR3 coding DNA: TGTGCCAGCAACATACCACAGACAGCCACTGAAGCTTTCTTT. Translating it yields CASNIPQTATEAFF.

In this sample, this clone turned up a few times. This sequence joins TRBV7-3 and TRBJ2-2; 7 positions match TRBD2. This CDR3 has 15 amino acids. The J segment lost 6 bases and the V segment lost 2 bases, leaving 6 bases of the junction unmatched. Germline CDR1 is SGHTA and CDR2 is FQGTGA. CDR3 in amino acids: CASSLQEGRAGELFF. The CDR3 DNA follows: TGTGCCAGCAGCTTACAGGAGGGGAGGGCCGGGGAGCTGTTTTTT.

This clone was observed at least ten times. J is TRBJ2-7 and V is TRBV18; no definite D call. Trimming removed 0 bases from V and 0 bases from J, with 6 bases in between. The CDR3 runs 14 residues. Germline CDR1 KGHSH, CDR2 LQKENI. The CDR3 sequence is CASSPPADSYEQYF. CDR3 nucleotides: TGTGCCAGCTCACCACCGGCGGACTCCTACGAGCAGTACTTC.

With regard to this clone: It is likely a read error: a sequence one base away is far more abundant. The chain is built from TRBV23-1 and TRBJ2-1; 11 bases are shared with TRBD2. TRBV23-1 qualifies as an ORF whose function is uncertain. J was trimmed by 7 bases and V by 6 bases; bases with no gene match: 8. This CDR3 contains 15 residues. CDR3 in DNA: TGCGCCAGCAGCCAAGATCCTAGCGGGAGGAATGAGCAGTTCTTC. Translating it yields CASSQDPSGRNEQFF.

This clone showed up many times. V and J are TRBV15 and TRBJ1-1; 7 bases align to TRBD1. J was trimmed by 4 bases and V by 3 bases; bases with no gene match: 5. This CDR3 comprises 14 residues. Germline V gene sequence: CDR1 LNHNV, CDR2 YYDKDF (reference sequence). CDR3 bases: TGTGCCACCAGCAGGCAGGGGGGCGGCACTGAAGCTTTCTTT. Translated, it gives CATSRQGGGTEAFF.

The rearrangement uses TRBV4-3 and TRBJ2-3, with 10 bases identical to TRBD2. Germline values: CDR1 LGHNA, CDR2 YSLEER. This CDR3 is built from 17 residues. Losses at the gene ends were 1 base for V and 4 bases for J; bases not matched to a gene: 8. CDR3 amino acids: CASSQGLAGVSSDTQYF. CDR3 coding DNA: TGCGCCAGCAGCCAAGGTCTAGCGGGAGTGTCTTCAGATACGCAGTATTTT.

The chain joins TRBV27 to TRBJ2-1, with 10 bases fitting TRBD2. CDR3 length equals 15 residues. Germline trimming cut 4 bases from V and 6 bases from J; bases unmatched to any gene: 6. Germline V lookup: CDR1 MNHEY, CDR2 SMNVEV (reference sequence). CDR3 in amino acids: CASSYLAGVPNEQFF. CDR3 nucleotides: TGTGCCAGCAGTTATCTAGCGGGAGTACCCAATGAGCAGTTCTTC.

The chain has TRBV7-2 and TRBJ1-5; D uncertain. Trimming left V 1 base short and J 2 bases short, with 9 bases between. The CDR3 contains 15 residues. CDR1 SGHTA and CDR2 FQGNSA come from the germline V gene. The CDR3: CASSLGDWGNQPQHF. CDR3 nucleotides: TGTGCCAGCAGCTTAGGGGATTGGGGCAATCAGCCCCAGCATTTT. Filled out from reference TRBV7-2 and TRBJ1-5, the complete variable domain reads GAGVSQSPSNKVTEKGKDVELRCDPISGHTALYWYRQSLGQGLEFLIYFQGNSAPDKSGLPSDRFSAERTGGSVSTLTIQRTQQEDSAVYLCASSLGDWGNQPQHFGDGTRLSIL.

There are a few counts of this clone. This rearrangement joins TRBV7-9 to TRBJ2-7; the match to TRBD1 covers 12 bases. The CDR3 has 16 amino acids. With V trimmed by 1 base and J by 7 bases, 8 bases remained unmatched. Germline CDR1 SEHNR, CDR2 FQNEAQ (reference sequence). CDR3 bases: TGTGCCAGCAGCTTAGGCGTGGGACAGGGGGCCAAGGAGCAGTACTTC. It encodes CASSLGVGQGAKEQYF.

This clone occurred a few times. The chain combines TRBV7-2 with TRBJ2-5; perhaps TRBD1 as D (6 bases). CDR1 and CDR2 from the germline V gene are SGHTA and FQGNSA. The CDR3 runs to 14 residues. The V and J ends lost 4 bases and 5 bases respectively, with 14 bases between them. CDR3 DNA sequence: TGTGCCAGCAGCTCACCAGGGGTTCCGGAGACCCAGTACTTC. Protein product: CASSSPGVPETQYF.

The CDR3 DNA reads TGTGCCAGCAGTCCTAGGACTAGCGGGATCTACGAGCAGTACTTC. It yields the protein CASSPRTSGIYEQYF. The J gene is TRBJ2-7, the V gene TRBV27; 12 nucleotides line up with TRBD2. The CDR3 totals 15 residues. CDR1 is MNHEY and CDR2 is SMNVEV in the germline V gene (reference sequence). V was pared by 5 bases and J by 3 bases, with 5 bases of the junction left unmatched.

CDR3 DNA: TGTGCCAGCAGTTACGCGCTAAACTCCTACGAGCAGTACTTC. This encodes CASSYALNSYEQYF. This chain connects TRBV6-6 to TRBJ2-7; no reliable D call. From germline, CDR1 is MNHNY and CDR2 SVGAGI (reference sequence). The CDR3 loop spans 14 amino acids. The germline V and J ends were trimmed by 2 bases and 0 bases, with 8 bases remaining between them.

V and J are TRBV10-2 and TRBJ1-1; D perhaps matches TRBD1 (6 bases). CDR3 size: 13 residues. V lost 2 bases, J lost 12 bases, and 16 bases lay in between. Germline-derived CDR1 and CDR2 are WSHSY and SAAADI. CDR3 sequence: CASSEGGRGMPFF. CDR3 nucleotides: TGCGCCAGCAGTGAGGGGGGTAGGGGGATGCCTTTCTTT.

The chain employs TRBV19 and TRBJ1-5; tentatively, D is TRBD1 (5 bases). The CDR3 sequence is 14 residues long. Germline-derived CDR1 and CDR2 are LNHDA and SQIVND (reference sequence). V lost 6 bases to trimming and J lost 2 bases, with 11 bases between them. The chain's CDR3 is CASSQLTGNQPQHF. The CDR3 nucleotides are TGTGCCAGTAGCCAACTGACAGGCAATCAGCCCCAGCATTTT.

In its sample, this clone was seen a few times. The chain joins TRBV28 to TRBJ1-2, with 8 bases identical to TRBD1. Trimming cost V 6 bases and J 4 bases; bases outside gene matches: 7. Germline V gives CDR1 MDHEN, CDR2 SYDVKM. CDR3 length: 14 amino acids. CDR3 protein: CASREGQGVYGYTF. In DNA form, the CDR3 reads TGTGCCAGCAGGGAAGGACAGGGAGTCTATGGCTACACCTTC.

This clone was recorded a few times. V gene TRBV4-1 combines with J gene TRBJ2-6; no definite D call. The germline V gene has CDR1 MGHRA and CDR2 YSYEKL. This CDR3 spans 14 amino acids. Deletions cut 0 bases from V and 9 bases from J, with 9 bases between. The CDR3 loop is CASSQDRSFNVLTF. In nucleotides, the CDR3 is TGCGCCAGCAGCCAAGACCGGTCCTTCAACGTCCTGACTTTC.

Comments on this clone: At one of its ends the junction is not consistent with the germline gene, which may arise from a read error. The rearrangement joins TRBV5-1 to TRBJ2-1; a possible D gene is TRBD2 (5 bases). The CDR3 length is 13 residues. Germline V CDR1 and CDR2: SGHRS, YFSETQ. Written as DNA, the CDR3 is TGTGCCAGCAGCTTGGACTTGATCAATGAGCAGTTCTTC. It is translated as CASSLDLINEQFF. Using reference TRBV5-1 and TRBJ2-1 for the parts outside the CDR3, the full variable domain is KAGVTQTPRYLIKTRGQQVTLSCSPISGHRSVSWYQQTPGQGLQFLFEYFSETQRNKGNFPGRFSGRQFSNSRSEMNVSTLELGDSALYLCASSLDLINEQFFGPGTRLTVL.

This clone occurred a few times. The J gene is TRBJ2-1, the V gene TRBV7-2; D is perhaps TRBD1 (6 bases). Trimming removed 3 bases from V and 0 bases from J, with 9 bases in between. Germline V CDR1 and CDR2: SGHTA, FQGNSA. There are 15 residues in the CDR3. DNA for the CDR3: TGTGCCAGCAGCTTCCAGGGGCCCTCCTACAATGAGCAGTTCTTC. Translation: CASSFQGPSYNEQFF.

This rearrangement joins TRBV6-6 to TRBJ1-2; 9 bases agree with TRBD1. The CDR3 runs 15 residues. V lost 7 bases, J lost 3 bases, and 9 bases stayed unmatched. Looked up from germline, CDR1 is MNHNY and CDR2 is SVGAGI (reference sequence). The CDR3 nucleotides are TGTGCCAGCATCTCTTACAGGGGGCAGGACTATGGCTACACCTTC. This gives the protein CASISYRGQDYGYTF.

The V call is TRBV7-9, the J call TRBJ2-2, with D possibly called TRBD1 or TRBD2 (5 bases each). The CDR3 sequence is 19 residues long. CDR1 and CDR2 (germline): SEHNR, FQNEAQ (reference sequence). V dropped 3 bases and J dropped 3 bases, with 23 bases sitting between them. This chain's CDR3 is CASSFLVQRGGRDTGELFF. CDR3 DNA: TGTGCCAGCAGCTTTCTCGTCCAACGGGGCGGAAGGGACACCGGGGAGCTGTTTTTT.

The chain couples TRBV29-1 to TRBJ2-5; 9 bases match TRBD2. The J call may be incorrect, as the DNA end agrees better with TRBJ2-7. The CDR3 totals 14 residues. Looked up from germline, CDR1 is SQVTM and CDR2 is ANQGSEA. CDR3: CSVEAGGPNYEQYF. CDR3 DNA: TGCAGCGTTGAGGCGGGAGGGCCAAACTACGAGCAGTACTTC.

This clone came up a few times. The J gene is TRBJ2-2, the V gene TRBV7-9; TRBD2 might be the D (6 bases). This CDR3 contains 16 residues. CDR1 and CDR2 from the germline V gene are SEHNR and FQNEAQ (reference sequence). Trimming took off 5 bases at V and 4 bases at J, with 17 bases between the two ends. The chain's CDR3 is CASSHPARRVTGELFF. Here the CDR3 DNA reads TGTGCCAGCAGCCATCCGGCGAGGAGGGTCACCGGGGAGCTGTTTTTT.